This T cell receptor beta chain is from a study of blood T cell repertoires in COVID-19. Overall study context: Samples representing acute and convalescent COVID-19 were sourced from the United States, Italy and Spain.

Sequencing was performed with immunoSEQ multiplex PCR; in TCRdb, only in-frame clones are kept and a portion is missing. The table has a few hundred thousand clones, 85% seen once. Comment on this clone: At one boundary the junction diverges from the germline segment, which might be a read error.

Germline CDR1 and CDR2: LNHDA and SQIVND (reference sequence). The CDR3 is 11 amino acids. The sequence was obtained from a woman aged 18-29 years with acute or convalescent COVID-19. This chain links TRBV19 with TRBJ2-3; possibly TRBD2 for D (5 bases). The specimen was peripheral blood. DNA for the CDR3: TGTGCCAGTAGTATAGGGCTAGCTCGCCATTTT. Translated, it gives CASSIGLARHF.